The T cell receptor beta chain described here comes from a study of T-cell reconstitution after alpha-beta-depleted transplantation in children. A TCRbeta library incorporating unique molecular identifiers was prepared. TCRdb processed the PCR reads anew with MiXCR; each CDR3 protein has one entry. Among approximately 230,000 distinct CDR3 sequences listed, roughly 25% were seen once. Only a few counts were recorded for this clonotype. CDR3 length: 18 amino acids. CDR1 SGHAT and CDR2 FQNNGV come from the germline V gene. Between the trimmed V and J ends, which lost 4 bases and 0 bases, there was a span of 21 bases.

The chain links TRBV11-2 to TRBJ1-1; TRBD1 might be the D (6 bases). The sequencing here drew on PBMCs, mostly from graft donor cells, taken 360 days after TCRalphabeta/CD19-depleted stem cell transplant. The sequence derives from a female patient aged 2 to 10 who had a stem cell transplant for congenital amegakaryocytic thrombocytopenia, so the T cells may come from the graft donor. The DNA for the CDR3 is TGTGCCAGCAGCTCCGAACCACTCTATAGGGGGATGAACACTGAAGCTTTCTTT. Translation gives CASSSEPLYRGMNTEAFF.